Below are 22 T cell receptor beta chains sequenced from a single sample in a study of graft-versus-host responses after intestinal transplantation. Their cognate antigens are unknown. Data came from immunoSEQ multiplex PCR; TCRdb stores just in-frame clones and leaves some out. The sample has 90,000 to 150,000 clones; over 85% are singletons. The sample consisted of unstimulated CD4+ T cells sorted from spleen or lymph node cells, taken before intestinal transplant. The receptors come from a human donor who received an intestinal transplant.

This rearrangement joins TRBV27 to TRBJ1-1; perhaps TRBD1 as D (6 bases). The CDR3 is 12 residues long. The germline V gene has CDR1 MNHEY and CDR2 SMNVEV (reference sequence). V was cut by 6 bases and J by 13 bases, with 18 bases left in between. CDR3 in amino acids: CASRGAGAVGFF. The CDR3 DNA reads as TGTGCCAGCAGGGGGGCGGGTGCGGTTGGTTTCTTT.

The CDR3: CASRDRNQPQHF. In DNA form, the CDR3 reads TGTGCCAGCCGGGACAGAAATCAGCCCCAGCATTTT. This chain connects TRBV28 to TRBJ1-5, with 7 bases matching TRBD1. The CDR3 length is 12 residues. Germline CDR1 MDHEN, CDR2 SYDVKM. V was clipped by 8 bases and J by 4 bases; unmatched bases: 2.

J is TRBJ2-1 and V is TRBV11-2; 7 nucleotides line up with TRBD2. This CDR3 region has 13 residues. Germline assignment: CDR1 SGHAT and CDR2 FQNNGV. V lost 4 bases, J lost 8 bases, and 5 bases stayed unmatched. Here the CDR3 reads CASSSGLSYEQFF. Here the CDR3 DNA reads TGTGCCAGCAGCTCGGGACTATCTTATGAGCAGTTCTTC.

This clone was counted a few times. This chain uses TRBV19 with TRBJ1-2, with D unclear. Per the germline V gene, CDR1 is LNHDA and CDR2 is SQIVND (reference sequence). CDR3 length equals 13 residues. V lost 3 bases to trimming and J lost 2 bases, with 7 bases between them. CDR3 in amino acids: CASSMSVNYGYTF. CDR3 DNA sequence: TGTGCCAGTAGTATGTCCGTGAACTATGGCTACACCTTC.

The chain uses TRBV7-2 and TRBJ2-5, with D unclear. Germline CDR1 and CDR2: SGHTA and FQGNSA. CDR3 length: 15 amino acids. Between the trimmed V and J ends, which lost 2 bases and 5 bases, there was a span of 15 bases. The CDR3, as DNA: TGTGCCAGCAGCTTAAGGAAGACGACACGGGAGACCCAGTACTTC. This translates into CASSLRKTTRETQYF. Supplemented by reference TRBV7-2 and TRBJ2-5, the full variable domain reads GAGVSQSPSNKVTEKGKDVELRCDPISGHTALYWYRQSLGQGLEFLIYFQGNSAPDKSGLPSDRFSAERTGGSVSTLTIQRTQQEDSAVYLCASSLRKTTRETQYFGPGTRLLVL.

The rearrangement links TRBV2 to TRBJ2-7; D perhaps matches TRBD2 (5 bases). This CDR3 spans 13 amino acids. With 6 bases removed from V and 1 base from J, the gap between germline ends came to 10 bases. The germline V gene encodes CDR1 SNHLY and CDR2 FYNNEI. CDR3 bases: TGTGCCAGCAGGGACTCGTTATCCTACGAGCAGTACTTC. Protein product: CASRDSLSYEQYF. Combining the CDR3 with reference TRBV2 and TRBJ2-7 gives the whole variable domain EPEVTQTPSHQVTQMGQEVILRCVPISNHLYFYWYRQILGQKVEFLVSFYNNEISEKSEIFDDQFSVERPDGSNFTLKIRSTKLEDSAMYFCASRDSLSYEQYFGPGTRLTVT.

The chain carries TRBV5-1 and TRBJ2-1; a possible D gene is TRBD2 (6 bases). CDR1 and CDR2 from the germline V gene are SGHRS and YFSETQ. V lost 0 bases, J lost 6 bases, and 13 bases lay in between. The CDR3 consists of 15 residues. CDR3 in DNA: TGCGCCAGCAGCTTGGGTGGGGCCGGGGGCAATGAGCAGTTCTTC. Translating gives CASSLGGAGGNEQFF.

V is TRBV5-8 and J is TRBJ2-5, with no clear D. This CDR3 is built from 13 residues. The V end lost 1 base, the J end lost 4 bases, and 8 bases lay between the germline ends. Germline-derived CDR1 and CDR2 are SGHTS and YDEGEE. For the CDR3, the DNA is TGTGCCAGCAGCTTGATAGGGCTAGAGACCCAGTACTTC. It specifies CASSLIGLETQYF.

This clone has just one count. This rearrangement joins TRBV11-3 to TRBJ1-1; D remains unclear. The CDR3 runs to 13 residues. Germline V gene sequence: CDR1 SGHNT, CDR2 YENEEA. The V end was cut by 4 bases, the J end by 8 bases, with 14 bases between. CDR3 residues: CASSSPWAAEAFF. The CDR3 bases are TGTGCCAGCAGCTCGCCCTGGGCAGCCGAAGCTTTCTTT.

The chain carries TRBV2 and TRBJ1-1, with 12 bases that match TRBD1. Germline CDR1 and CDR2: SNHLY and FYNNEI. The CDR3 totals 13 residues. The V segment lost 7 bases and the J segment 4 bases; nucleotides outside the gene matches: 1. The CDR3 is CASMGQGATEAFF. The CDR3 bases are TGTGCCAGCATGGGACAGGGGGCCACTGAAGCTTTCTTT.

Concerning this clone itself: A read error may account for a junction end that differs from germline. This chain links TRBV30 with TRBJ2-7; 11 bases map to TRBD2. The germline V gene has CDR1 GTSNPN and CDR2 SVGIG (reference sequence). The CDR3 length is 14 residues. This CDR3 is CAWSPLAGEYGQYF. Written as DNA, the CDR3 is TGTGCCTGGAGCCCACTAGCGGGAGAATACGGGCAGTACTTC.

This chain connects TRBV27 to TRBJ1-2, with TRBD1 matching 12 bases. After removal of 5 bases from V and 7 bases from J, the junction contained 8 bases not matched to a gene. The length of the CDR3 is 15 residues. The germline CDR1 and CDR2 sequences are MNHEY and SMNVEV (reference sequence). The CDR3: CASSLGTGGWGGYTF. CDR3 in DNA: TGTGCCAGCAGTCTAGGGACAGGGGGCTGGGGTGGCTACACCTTC.

The CDR3 protein is CASSEGAHEKLFF. The CDR3 DNA reads TGTGCCAGCAGTGAGGGGGCGCATGAAAAACTGTTTTTT. The chain uses TRBV5-4 and TRBJ1-4; 7 bases fit TRBD1. The CDR3 is 13 amino acids. Looked up from germline, CDR1 is SGHNT and CDR2 is YYREEE (reference sequence). V was clipped by 5 bases and J by 6 bases; unmatched bases: 4.

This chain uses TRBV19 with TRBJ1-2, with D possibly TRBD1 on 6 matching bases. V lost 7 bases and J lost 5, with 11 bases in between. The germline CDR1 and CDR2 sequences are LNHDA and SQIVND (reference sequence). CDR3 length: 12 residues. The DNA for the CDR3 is TGTGCCAGTAAGGACAGTCCTTATGGCTACACCTTC. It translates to CASKDSPYGYTF.

CDR3 in amino acids: CASSLASRVDTEAFF. The CDR3, as DNA: TGCGCCAGCAGCTTGGCCTCCAGGGTGGACACTGAAGCTTTCTTT. The rearrangement uses TRBV5-1 and TRBJ1-1, with D possibly matching TRBD1 (5 bases). The CDR3 sequence is 15 residues long. The V end lost 0 bases, the J end lost 3 bases, and 12 bases lay between the germline ends. The germline V gene encodes CDR1 SGHRS and CDR2 YFSETQ.

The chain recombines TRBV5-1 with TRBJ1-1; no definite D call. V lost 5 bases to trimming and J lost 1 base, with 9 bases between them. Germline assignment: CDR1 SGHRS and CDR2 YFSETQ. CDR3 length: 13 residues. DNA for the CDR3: TGCGCCAGCAGGGTTTTCGAGAACACTGAAGCTTTCTTT. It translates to CASRVFENTEAFF.

CDR3 sequence reads: CASSQVRGGGNTEAFF. The CDR3 nucleotides read TGTGCCAGCAGCCAAGTGAGGGGAGGGGGTAACACTGAAGCTTTCTTT. J is TRBJ1-1 and V is TRBV14; TRBD1 might be the D (6 bases). Between the trimmed V and J ends, which lost 1 base and 2 bases, there was a span of 14 bases. This CDR3 region has 16 residues. Germline V gene lookup returns CDR1 SGHDN and CDR2 FVKESK.

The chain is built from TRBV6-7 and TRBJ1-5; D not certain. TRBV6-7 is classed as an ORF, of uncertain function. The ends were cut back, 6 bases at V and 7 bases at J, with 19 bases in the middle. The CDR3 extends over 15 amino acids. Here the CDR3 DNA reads TGTGCCAGCAGGGGTAGGGCCTGGGGAAAACAGCCCCAGCATTTT. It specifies CASRGRAWGKQPQHF.

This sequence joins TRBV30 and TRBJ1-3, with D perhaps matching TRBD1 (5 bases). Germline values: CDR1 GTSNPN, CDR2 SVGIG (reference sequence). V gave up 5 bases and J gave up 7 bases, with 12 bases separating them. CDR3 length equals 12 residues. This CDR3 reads CAWGYRRNTIYF. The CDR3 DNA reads TGTGCCTGGGGATACAGGCGGAACACCATATATTTT.

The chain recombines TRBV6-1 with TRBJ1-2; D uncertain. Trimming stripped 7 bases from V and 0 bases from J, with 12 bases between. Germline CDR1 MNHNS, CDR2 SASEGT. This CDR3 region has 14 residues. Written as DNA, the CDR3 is TGTGCCAGCAACCCTTCCAGCTCTAACTATGGCTACACCTTC. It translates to CASNPSSSNYGYTF.

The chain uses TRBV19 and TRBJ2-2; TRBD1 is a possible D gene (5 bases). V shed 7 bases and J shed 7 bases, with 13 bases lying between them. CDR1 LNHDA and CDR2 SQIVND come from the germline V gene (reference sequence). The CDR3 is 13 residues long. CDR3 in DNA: TGTGCCAGTAAATCCCAGGGTTTCGGGGAGCTGTTTTTT. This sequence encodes CASKSQGFGELFF.

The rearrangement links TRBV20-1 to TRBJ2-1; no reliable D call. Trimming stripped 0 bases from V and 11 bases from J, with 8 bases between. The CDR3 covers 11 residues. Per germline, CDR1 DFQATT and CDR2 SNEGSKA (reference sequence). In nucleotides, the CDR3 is TGCAGTGCTAGAGATTTTGATAAGCAGTTCTTC. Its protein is CSARDFDKQFF.